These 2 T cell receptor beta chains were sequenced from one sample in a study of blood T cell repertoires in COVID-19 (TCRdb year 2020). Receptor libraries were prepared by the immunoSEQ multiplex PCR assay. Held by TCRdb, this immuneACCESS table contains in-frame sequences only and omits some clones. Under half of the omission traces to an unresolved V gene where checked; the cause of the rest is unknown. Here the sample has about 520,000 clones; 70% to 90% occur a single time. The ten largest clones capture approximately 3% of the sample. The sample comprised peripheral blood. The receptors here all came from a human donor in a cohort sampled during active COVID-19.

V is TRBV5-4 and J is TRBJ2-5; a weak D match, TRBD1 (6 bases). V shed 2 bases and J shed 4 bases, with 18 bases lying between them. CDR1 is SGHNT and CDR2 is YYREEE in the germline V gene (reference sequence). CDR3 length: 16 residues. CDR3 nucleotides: TGTGCCAGCAGCTTTCGGACAGCCACACCTCGAGAGACCCAGTACTTC. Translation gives CASSFRTATPRETQYF.

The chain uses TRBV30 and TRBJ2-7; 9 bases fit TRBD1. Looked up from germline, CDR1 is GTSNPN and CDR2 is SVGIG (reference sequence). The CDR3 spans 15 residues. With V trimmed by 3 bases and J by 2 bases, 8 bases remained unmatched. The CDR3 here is CAWRVGTGRTYEQYF. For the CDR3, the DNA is TGTGCCTGGAGGGTCGGGACAGGGAGAACCTACGAGCAGTACTTC.